The sequence of this TCR beta chain was determined in a study of human T cells and chemical hapten exposure. Time point specified: patch test 2, 6 weeks after DPC sensitization. Treatment: therapeutic diphenylcyclopropenone sensitization with weekly scalp DPC. Via MiXCR, TCRdb re-called the RACE reads, giving one row per CDR3 protein. Altogether approximately 95,000 distinct CDR3 sequences are present, about an eighth being singletons, with the ten largest covering more than 3%. This clonotype was observed at least ten times. The CDR3 sequence is 14 residues long. V was clipped by 3 bases and J by 2 bases, with 8 bases between them. Per germline, CDR1 KGHSH and CDR2 LQKENI.

The source is a woman between 40 and 55 years old with alopecia areata. Some clones in this sample may be carry-over from other donors' samples. The V gene is TRBV18, the J gene TRBJ2-4, with D possibly matching TRBD1 (6 bases). The material sequenced was whole blood, taken in connection with sensitization to the hapten diphenylcyclopropenone (DPC). The CDR3 DNA sequence: TGTGCCAGCTCACCTACAGGGCCCAAAAACATTCAGTACTTC. It encodes CASSPTGPKNIQYF.